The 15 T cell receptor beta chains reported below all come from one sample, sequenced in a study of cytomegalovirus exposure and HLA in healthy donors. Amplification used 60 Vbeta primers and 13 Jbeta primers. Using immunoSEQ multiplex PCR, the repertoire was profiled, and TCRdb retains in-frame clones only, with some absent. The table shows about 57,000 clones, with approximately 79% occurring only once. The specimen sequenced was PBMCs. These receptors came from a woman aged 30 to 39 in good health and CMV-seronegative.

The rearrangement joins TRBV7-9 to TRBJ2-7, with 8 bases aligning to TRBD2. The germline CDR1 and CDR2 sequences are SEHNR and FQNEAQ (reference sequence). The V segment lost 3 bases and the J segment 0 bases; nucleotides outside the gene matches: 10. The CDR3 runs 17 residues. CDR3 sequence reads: CASSFFRREASSYEQYV. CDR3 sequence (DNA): TGTGCCAGCAGCTTCTTTCGGCGGGAGGCTTCCTCCTACGAGCAGTACGTC.

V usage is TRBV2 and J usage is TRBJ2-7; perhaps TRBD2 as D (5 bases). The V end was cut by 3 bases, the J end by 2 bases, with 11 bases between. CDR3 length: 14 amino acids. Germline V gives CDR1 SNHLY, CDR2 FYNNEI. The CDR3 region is CASSDRGPPYEQYF. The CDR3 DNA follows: TGTGCCAGCAGTGATCGAGGGCCCCCCTACGAGCAGTACTTC. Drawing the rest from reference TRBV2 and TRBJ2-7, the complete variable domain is EPEVTQTPSHQVTQMGQEVILRCVPISNHLYFYWYRQILGQKVEFLVSFYNNEISEKSEIFDDQFSVERPDGSNFTLKIRSTKLEDSAMYFCASSDRGPPYEQYFGPGTRLTVT.

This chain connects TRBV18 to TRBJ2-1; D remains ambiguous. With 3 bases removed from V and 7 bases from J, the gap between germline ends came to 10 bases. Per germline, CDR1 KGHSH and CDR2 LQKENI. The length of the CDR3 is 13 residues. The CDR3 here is CASSPPSENEQFF. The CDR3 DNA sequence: TGTGCCAGCTCACCCCCCTCTGAGAATGAGCAGTTCTTC.

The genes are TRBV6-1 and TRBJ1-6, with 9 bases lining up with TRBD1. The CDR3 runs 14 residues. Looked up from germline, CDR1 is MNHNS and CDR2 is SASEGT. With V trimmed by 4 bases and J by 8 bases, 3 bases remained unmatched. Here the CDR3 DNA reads TGTGCCAGCAGTGTCCGGGACAGGGATTCACCCCTCCACTTT. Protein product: CASSVRDRDSPLHF.

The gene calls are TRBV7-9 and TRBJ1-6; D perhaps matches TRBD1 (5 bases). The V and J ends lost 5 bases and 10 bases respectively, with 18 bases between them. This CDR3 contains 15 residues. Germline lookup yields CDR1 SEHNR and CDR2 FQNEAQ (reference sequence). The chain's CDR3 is CASSTGGGLDSPLHF. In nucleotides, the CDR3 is TGTGCCAGCAGCACCGGGGGGGGGTTGGACTCACCCCTCCACTTT.

The DNA for the CDR3 is TGTGCCAGCAGCTTAGGCGTCCCTAGCTCCTACGAGCAGTACTTC. The encoded protein is CASSLGVPSSYEQYF. The rearrangement joins TRBV7-2 to TRBJ2-7; no reliable D call. With 1 base removed from V and 0 bases from J, the gap between germline ends came to 10 bases. CDR1 SGHTA and CDR2 FQGNSA come from the germline V gene. CDR3 length equals 15 residues.

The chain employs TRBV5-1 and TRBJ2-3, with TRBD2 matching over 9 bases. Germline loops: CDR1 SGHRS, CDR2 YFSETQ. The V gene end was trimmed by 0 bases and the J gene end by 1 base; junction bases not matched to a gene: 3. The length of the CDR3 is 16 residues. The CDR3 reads CASSLVAGGGTDTQYF. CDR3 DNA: TGCGCCAGCAGCTTGGTTGCGGGAGGGGGCACAGATACGCAGTATTTT.

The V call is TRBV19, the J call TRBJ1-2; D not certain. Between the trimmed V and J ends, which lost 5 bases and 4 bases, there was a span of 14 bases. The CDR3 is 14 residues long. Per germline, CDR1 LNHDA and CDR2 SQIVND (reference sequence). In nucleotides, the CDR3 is TGTGCCAGTAGTCCTCACGGGTCGACCTATGGCTACACCTTC. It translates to CASSPHGSTYGYTF.

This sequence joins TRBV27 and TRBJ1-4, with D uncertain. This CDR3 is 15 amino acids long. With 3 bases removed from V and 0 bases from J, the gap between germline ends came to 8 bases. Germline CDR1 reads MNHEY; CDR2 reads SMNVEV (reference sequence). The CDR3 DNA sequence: TGTGCCAGCAGTTTCGCGACTGCAACTAATGAAAAACTGTTTTTT. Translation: CASSFATATNEKLFF.

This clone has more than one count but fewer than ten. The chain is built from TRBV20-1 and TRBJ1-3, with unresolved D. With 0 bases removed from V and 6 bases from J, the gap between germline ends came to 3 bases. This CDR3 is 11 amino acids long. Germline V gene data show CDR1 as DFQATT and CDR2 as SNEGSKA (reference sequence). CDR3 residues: CSARDLNTIYF. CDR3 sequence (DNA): TGCAGTGCTAGAGATCTAAACACCATATATTTT.

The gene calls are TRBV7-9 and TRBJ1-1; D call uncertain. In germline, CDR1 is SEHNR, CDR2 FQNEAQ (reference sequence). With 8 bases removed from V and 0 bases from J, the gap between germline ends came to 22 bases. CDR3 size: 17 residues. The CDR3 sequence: CASGEGGGSFVNTEAFF. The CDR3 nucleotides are TGTGCCAGCGGCGAAGGAGGAGGGTCTTTTGTGAACACTGAAGCTTTCTTT.

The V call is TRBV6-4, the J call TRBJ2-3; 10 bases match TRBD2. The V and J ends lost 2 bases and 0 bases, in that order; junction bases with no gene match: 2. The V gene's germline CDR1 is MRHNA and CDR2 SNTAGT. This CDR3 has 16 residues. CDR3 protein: CASSDEAGGSTDTQYF. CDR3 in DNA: TGTGCCAGCAGTGACGAAGCGGGAGGGAGCACAGATACGCAGTATTTT.

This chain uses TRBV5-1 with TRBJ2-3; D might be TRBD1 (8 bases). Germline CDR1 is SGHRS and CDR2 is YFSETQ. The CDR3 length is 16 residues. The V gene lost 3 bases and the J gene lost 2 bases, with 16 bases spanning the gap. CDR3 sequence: CASSSRGDRHTDTQYF. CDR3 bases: TGCGCCAGCAGCTCACGGGGGGACAGGCACACAGATACGCAGTATTTT.

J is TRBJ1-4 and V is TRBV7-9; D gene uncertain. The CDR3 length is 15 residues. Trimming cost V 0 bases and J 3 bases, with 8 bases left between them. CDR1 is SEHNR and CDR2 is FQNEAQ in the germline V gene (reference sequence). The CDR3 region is CASSLAPQSNEKLFF. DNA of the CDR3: TGTGCCAGCAGCTTAGCGCCACAGTCTAATGAAAAACTGTTTTTT.

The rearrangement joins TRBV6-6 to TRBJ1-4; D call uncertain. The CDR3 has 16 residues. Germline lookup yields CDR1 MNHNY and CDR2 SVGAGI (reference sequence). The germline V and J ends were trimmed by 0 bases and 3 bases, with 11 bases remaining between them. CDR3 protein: CASSYSIPGANEKLFF. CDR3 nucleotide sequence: TGTGCCAGCAGTTACTCGATACCCGGGGCTAATGAAAAACTGTTTTTT.